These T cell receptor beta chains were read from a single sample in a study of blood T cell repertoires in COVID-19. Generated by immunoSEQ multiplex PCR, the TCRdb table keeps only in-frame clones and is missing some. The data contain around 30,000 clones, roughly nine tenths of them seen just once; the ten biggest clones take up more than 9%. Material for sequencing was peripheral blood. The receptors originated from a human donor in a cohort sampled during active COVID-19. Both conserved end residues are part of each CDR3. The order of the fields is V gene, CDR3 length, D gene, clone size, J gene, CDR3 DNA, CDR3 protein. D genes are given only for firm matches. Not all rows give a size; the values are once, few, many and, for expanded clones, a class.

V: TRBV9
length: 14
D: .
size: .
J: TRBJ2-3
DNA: TGTGCCAGCAGCACCCTAGGTACTAGAGATACGCAGTATTTT
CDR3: CASSTLGTRDTQYF

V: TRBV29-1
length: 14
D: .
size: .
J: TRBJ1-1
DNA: TGCAGCGTTGAAATGCCTGCCAGGAACACTGAAGCTTTCTTT
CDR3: CSVEMPARNTEAFF

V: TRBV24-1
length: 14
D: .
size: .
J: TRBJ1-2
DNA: TGTGCCACCAGTGATCGGCAGGGGCGAAGTGGCTACACCTTC
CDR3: CATSDRQGRSGYTF

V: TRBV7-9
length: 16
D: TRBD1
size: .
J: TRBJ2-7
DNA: TGTGCCAGCAGCTTAGCGGGGACAGGGACATCCTACGAGCAGTACTTC
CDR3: CASSLAGTGTSYEQYF

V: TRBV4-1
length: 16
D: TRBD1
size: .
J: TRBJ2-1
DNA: TGCGCCAGCAGCCAAGATCGGGGACAGGGATACAATGAGCAGTTCTTC
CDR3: CASSQDRGQGYNEQFF

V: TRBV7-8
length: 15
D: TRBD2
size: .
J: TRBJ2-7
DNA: TGTGCCAGCAGCGCCCAGCGGGGGGGCCACTACGAGCAGTACTTC
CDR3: CASSAQRGGHYEQYF

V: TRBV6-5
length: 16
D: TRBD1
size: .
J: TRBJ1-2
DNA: TGTGCCAGCAGTTACTCACAAGGGGGCGGCTCCTCTGGCTACACCTTC
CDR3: CASSYSQGGGSSGYTF

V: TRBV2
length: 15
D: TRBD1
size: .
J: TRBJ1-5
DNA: TGTGCCAGCAGGGGACAGGGTTTAAGAAATCAGCCCCAGCATTTT
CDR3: CASRGQGLRNQPQHF

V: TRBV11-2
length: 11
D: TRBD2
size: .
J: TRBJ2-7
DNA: TGTGCCAGCAGCTTAAGGGAGGGTTCGCACTTC
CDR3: CASSLREGSHF

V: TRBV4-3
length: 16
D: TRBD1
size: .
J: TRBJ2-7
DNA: TGCGCCAGCAGCCAAGAGGTTCGACAGGGGGGAGTCGAGCAGTACTTC
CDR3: CASSQEVRQGGVEQYF

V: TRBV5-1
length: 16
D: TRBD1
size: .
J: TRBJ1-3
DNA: TGCGCCAGCAGCTTGGATGGGGACAGGGTCGGAAACACCATATATTTT
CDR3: CASSLDGDRVGNTIYF

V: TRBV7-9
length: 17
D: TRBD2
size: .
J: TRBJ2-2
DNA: TGTGCCAGCAGCCTACTAGCGGGGGGGCTGCGCACCGGGGAGCTGTTTTTT
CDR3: CASSLLAGGLRTGELFF

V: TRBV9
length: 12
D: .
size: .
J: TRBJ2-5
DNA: TGTGCCGGTAGCGTCTCTCAAGAGACCCAGTACTTC
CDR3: CAGSVSQETQYF

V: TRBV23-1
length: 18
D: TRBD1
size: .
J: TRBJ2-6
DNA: TGCGCCAGCCGAAGACCAGGGACAGGGGTCTCTGGGGCCAACGTCCTGACTTTC
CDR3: CASRRPGTGVSGANVLTF

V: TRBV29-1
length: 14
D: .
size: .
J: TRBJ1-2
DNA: TGCAGCGTCTCAAAACTACAGGGTTTTGATGGCTACACCTTC
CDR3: CSVSKLQGFDGYTF

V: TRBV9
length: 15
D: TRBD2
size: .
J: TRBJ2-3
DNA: TGTGCCAGCAGCGTAGCGGGGGGGCGTACAGATACGCAGTATTTT
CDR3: CASSVAGGRTDTQYF

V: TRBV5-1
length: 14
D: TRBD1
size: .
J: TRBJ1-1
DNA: TGCGCCAGCAGATTTTCCGGGACAGGGTCTGAAGCTTTCTTT
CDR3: CASRFSGTGSEAFF

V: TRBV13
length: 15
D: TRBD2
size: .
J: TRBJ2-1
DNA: TGTGCCAGCAGCTTACCAGCCGGGACTAGTCTTGAGCAGTTCTTC
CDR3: CASSLPAGTSLEQFF

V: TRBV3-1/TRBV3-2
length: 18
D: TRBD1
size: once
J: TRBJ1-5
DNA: TGTGCCAGCAGCCAAGGTTCGTCGACAGGGGATAGCAATCAGCCCCAGCATTTT
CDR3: CASSQGSSTGDSNQPQHF

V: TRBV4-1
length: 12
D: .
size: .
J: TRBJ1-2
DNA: TGCGCCAGCAGCCAGGACAGTTATGGCTACACCTTC
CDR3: CASSQDSYGYTF

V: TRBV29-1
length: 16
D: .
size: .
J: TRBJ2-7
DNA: TGCAGCGTGGCTAGCGCGACAGCCCGTCTTGGCTACGAGCAGTACTTC
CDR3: CSVASATARLGYEQYF

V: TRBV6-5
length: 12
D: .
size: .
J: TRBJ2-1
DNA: TGTGCCAGCAGTTACAGCGGCGATGAGCAGTTCTTC
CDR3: CASSYSGDEQFF

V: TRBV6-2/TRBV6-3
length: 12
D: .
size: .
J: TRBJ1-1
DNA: TGTGCCAGCAGTTATACAGGGCCTGAAGCTTTCTTT
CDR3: CASSYTGPEAFF